One sample yielded the 18 T cell receptor beta chains listed below, sequenced in a study of blood T cell repertoires in COVID-19. Libraries were prepared by immunoSEQ multiplex PCR; TCRdb keeps only in-frame clonotypes and omits some of them. The sample has 250,000 to 350,000 clones, approximately 90% seen once. The source material was peripheral blood. These receptors were taken from a woman aged 60 to 75 with acute or convalescent COVID-19.

The V and J genes are TRBV4-3 and TRBJ2-1; 7 nucleotides line up with TRBD2. The trim removed 3 bases at V and 4 bases at J, leaving 3 bases unmatched. The germline V gene encodes CDR1 LGHNA and CDR2 YSLEER. This CDR3 has 14 residues. The CDR3 coding sequence is TGCGCCAGCAGCCATAATAGCGGGTACAATGAGCAGTTCTTC. Its protein is CASSHNSGYNEQFF.

This sequence joins TRBV6-5 and TRBJ2-1, with TRBD2 matching 8 bases. Looked up from germline, CDR1 is MNHEY and CDR2 is SVGAGI. After removal of 6 bases from V and 5 bases from J, the junction contained 9 bases not matched to a gene. The CDR3 has 15 amino acids. The CDR3 nucleotides are TGTGCCAGCAGCTGGACTAGCCGGAAGAACAATGAGCAGTTCTTC. Protein sequence: CASSWTSRKNNEQFF.

CDR3 DNA sequence: TGTGCCAGCAGCCCCACTAGGGTCCGGGGGGTATATGGCTACACCTTC. Translating gives CASSPTRVRGVYGYTF. This rearrangement joins TRBV7-9 to TRBJ1-2; weak D call: TRBD1 (5 bases). The length of the CDR3 is 16 residues. V was cut by 5 bases and J by 5 bases, with 21 bases left in between. Germline values: CDR1 SEHNR, CDR2 FQNEAQ (reference sequence). The variable domain in full, with the rest retrieved from reference TRBV7-9 and TRBJ1-2, is DTGVSQNPRHKITKRGQNVTFRCDPISEHNRLYWYRQTLGQGPEFLTYFQNEAQLEKSRLLSDRFSAERPKGSFSTLEIQRTEQGDSAMYLCASSPTRVRGVYGYTFGSGTRLTVV.

The V gene is TRBV28, the J gene TRBJ1-5, with 8 bases matching TRBD1. The CDR3 has 16 residues. Looked up from germline, CDR1 is MDHEN and CDR2 is SYDVKM. V shed 5 bases and J 0 bases; nucleotides not matched to a gene: 6. The CDR3 nucleotides read TGTGCCAGCAGTCCGGGGACAGGAGATAGCAATCAGCCCCAGCATTTT. Translating it yields CASSPGTGDSNQPQHF.

The chain links TRBV29-1 to TRBJ2-1; the D gene is possibly TRBD2 (6 bases). Trimming removed 6 bases at V and 3 bases at J, with 15 bases between. The CDR3 length is 14 residues. Germline V gene lookup returns CDR1 SQVTM and CDR2 ANQGSEA. The CDR3 DNA reads TGCAGCGTGCCAGTTGTAGCGGACTACAATGAGCAGTTCTTC. It specifies CSVPVVADYNEQFF.

The chain links TRBV30 to TRBJ1-4, with D perhaps TRBD1 (6 bases). With 2 bases removed from V and 4 bases from J, the gap between germline ends came to 14 bases. Germline CDR1 GTSNPN, CDR2 SVGIG (reference sequence). This CDR3 comprises 15 residues. The CDR3, as DNA: TGTGCCTGGAGTCCTGGACAGTTCAATAATGAAAAACTGTTTTTT. Its translation: CAWSPGQFNNEKLFF.

The chain recombines TRBV2 with TRBJ1-5, with TRBD1 matching 8 bases. The length of the CDR3 is 14 residues. V shed 5 bases and J 6 bases; nucleotides not matched to a gene: 6. CDR1 and CDR2 (germline): SNHLY, FYNNEI. CDR3: CASSPTGGSQPQHF. DNA of the CDR3: TGTGCCAGCAGTCCTACAGGGGGAAGTCAGCCCCAGCATTTT.

This clone was seen more than once but under ten times. The V call is TRBV27, the J call TRBJ1-6; D unclear. Germline V gives CDR1 MNHEY, CDR2 SMNVEV (reference sequence). V lost 0 bases and J lost 9, with 15 bases in between. This CDR3 comprises 16 residues. CDR3 sequence: CASSLSAGQEGSPLHF. CDR3 bases: TGTGCCAGCAGTTTATCAGCCGGGCAGGAGGGTTCACCCCTCCACTTT.

This chain uses TRBV7-9 with TRBJ1-5; 11 nucleotides align to TRBD1. Germline CDR1 SEHNR, CDR2 FQNEAQ (reference sequence). This CDR3 is built from 15 residues. The V gene end was trimmed by 4 bases and the J gene end by 3 bases; junction bases not matched to a gene: 2. Written as DNA, the CDR3 is TGTGCCAGCAGCTCGGACAGGGGGCTCAATCAGCCCCAGCATTTT. Translated: CASSSDRGLNQPQHF.

CDR3 in DNA: TGCGCCAGCAGCTTGGCCCGGGGAGGATGGGATACGCAGTATTTT. This codes for CASSLARGGWDTQYF. This chain links TRBV5-1 with TRBJ2-3; the D gene is possibly TRBD2 (6 bases). Trimming stripped 0 bases from V and 6 bases from J, with 14 bases between. Germline values: CDR1 SGHRS, CDR2 YFSETQ. This CDR3 contains 15 residues.

In its sample, this clone was seen a few times. The genes are TRBV5-1 and TRBJ2-2; 9 nucleotides align to TRBD2. V shed 1 base, J shed 3 bases, and the junction held 7 bases outside the gene matches. CDR1 and CDR2 (germline): SGHRS, YFSETQ. The CDR3 length is 17 residues. CDR3 DNA: TGCGCCAGCAGCTTGTTTGCGGGGGGGCCGCACACCGGGGAGCTGTTTTTT. It encodes CASSLFAGGPHTGELFF.

The rearrangement joins TRBV10-2 to TRBJ2-2; D call uncertain. Trimming removed 3 bases from V and 1 base from J, with 12 bases in between. Germline values: CDR1 WSHSY, CDR2 SAAADI. The CDR3 has 16 amino acids. CDR3 sequence reads: CASSEYETMNTGELFF. The CDR3 DNA follows: TGCGCCAGCAGTGAATATGAGACAATGAACACCGGGGAGCTGTTTTTT.

V is TRBV5-4 and J is TRBJ2-3; TRBD1 matches 8 bases. The CDR3 sequence is 16 residues long. Trimming took 0 bases from V and 1 from J; bases not matched to a gene: 4. Per germline, CDR1 SGHNT and CDR2 YYREEE (reference sequence). The CDR3 here is CASSLGLDRGTDTQYF. The DNA for the CDR3 is TGTGCCAGCAGCTTGGGTCTGGACAGGGGCACAGATACGCAGTATTTT.

The rearrangement uses TRBV5-4 and TRBJ2-5, with TRBD1 matching over 8 bases. Germline V gene lookup returns CDR1 SGHNT and CDR2 YYREEE (reference sequence). V was clipped by 0 bases and J by 7 bases; unmatched bases: 2. The CDR3 has 13 amino acids. CDR3 region: CASSLEGQGTQYF. The CDR3 DNA follows: TGTGCCAGCAGCTTGGAAGGACAGGGGACCCAGTACTTC.

This chain links TRBV10-3 with TRBJ2-5; no reliable D call. With 8 bases removed from V and 1 base from J, the gap between germline ends came to 8 bases. The CDR3 contains 12 residues. Germline CDR1 and CDR2: ENHRY and SYGVKD. CDR3 DNA sequence: TGTGCCATCGGCAGCGTCCAAGAGACCCAGTACTTC. As protein: CAIGSVQETQYF.

The sample holds a few counts of this clone. This sequence joins TRBV5-1 and TRBJ1-5, with D perhaps TRBD1 (6 bases). Germline CDR1 and CDR2: SGHRS and YFSETQ. The CDR3 is made up of 15 amino acids. The V gene lost 5 bases and the J gene lost 2 bases, with 14 bases spanning the gap. CDR3 coding DNA: TGCGCCAGCAGTCCGGACAGCATTGGCAATCAGCCCCAGCATTTT. This translates into CASSPDSIGNQPQHF.

This clone occurred once. The chain has TRBV4-1 and TRBJ1-4; the D is unclear. Germline V CDR1 and CDR2: MGHRA, YSYEKL. Deletions cut 4 bases from V and 3 bases from J, with 15 bases between. This CDR3 is built from 16 residues. CDR3 in DNA: TGCGCCAGCAGCCCATTCGGACTTGGGGCTAATGAAAAACTGTTTTTT. As protein: CASSPFGLGANEKLFF.

The chain carries TRBV5-1 and TRBJ2-5; possibly TRBD2 for D (6 bases). Trimming shortened V by 4 bases and J by 2 bases, and 18 bases separated the two germline ends. The germline CDR1 and CDR2 sequences are SGHRS and YFSETQ. This CDR3 has 16 amino acids. The CDR3 reads CASSPVAGLRQETQYF. The CDR3 DNA reads TGCGCCAGCAGCCCAGTGGCGGGGTTGAGGCAAGAGACCCAGTACTTC. The full variable domain, in which reference TRBV5-1 and TRBJ2-5 provide the parts outside the CDR3, is KAGVTQTPRYLIKTRGQQVTLSCSPISGHRSVSWYQQTPGQGLQFLFEYFSETQRNKGNFPGRFSGRQFSNSRSEMNVSTLELGDSALYLCASSPVAGLRQETQYFGPGTRLLVL.